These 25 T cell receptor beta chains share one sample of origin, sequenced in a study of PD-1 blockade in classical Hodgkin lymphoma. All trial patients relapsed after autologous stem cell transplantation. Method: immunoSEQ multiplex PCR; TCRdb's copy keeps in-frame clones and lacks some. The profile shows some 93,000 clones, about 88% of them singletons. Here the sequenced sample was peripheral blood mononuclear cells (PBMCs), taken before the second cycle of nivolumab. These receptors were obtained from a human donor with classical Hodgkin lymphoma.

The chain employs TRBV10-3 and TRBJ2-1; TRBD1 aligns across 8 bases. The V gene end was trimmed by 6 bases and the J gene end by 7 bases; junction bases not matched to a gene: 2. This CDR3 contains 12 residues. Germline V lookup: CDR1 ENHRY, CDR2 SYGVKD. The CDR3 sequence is CAIRRTGNEQFF. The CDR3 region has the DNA TGTGCCATCAGGCGGACAGGGAATGAGCAGTTCTTC.

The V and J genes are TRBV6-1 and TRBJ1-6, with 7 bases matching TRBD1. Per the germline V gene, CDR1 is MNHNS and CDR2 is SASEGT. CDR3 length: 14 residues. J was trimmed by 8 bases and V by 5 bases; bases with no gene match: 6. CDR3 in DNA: TGTGCCAGCAGTAGGACAGGTCAGGATTCACCCCTCCACTTT. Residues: CASSRTGQDSPLHF.

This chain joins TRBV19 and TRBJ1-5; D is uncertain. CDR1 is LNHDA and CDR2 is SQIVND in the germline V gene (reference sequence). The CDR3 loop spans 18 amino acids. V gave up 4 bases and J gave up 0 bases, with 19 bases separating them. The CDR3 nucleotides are TGTGCCAGTAGTAGATACGGTACCCCGGCGTATAGCAATCAGCCCCAGCATTTT. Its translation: CASSRYGTPAYSNQPQHF. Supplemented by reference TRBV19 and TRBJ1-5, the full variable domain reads DGGITQSPKYLFRKEGQNVTLSCEQNLNHDAMYWYRQDPGQGLRLIYYSQIVNDFQKGDIAEGYSVSREKKESFPLTVTSAQKNPTAFYLCASSRYGTPAYSNQPQHFGDGTRLSIL.

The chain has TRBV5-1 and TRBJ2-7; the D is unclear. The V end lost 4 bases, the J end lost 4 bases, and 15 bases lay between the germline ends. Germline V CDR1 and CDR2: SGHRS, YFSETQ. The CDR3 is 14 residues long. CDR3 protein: CASSNDLPRYEQYF. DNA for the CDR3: TGCGCCAGCAGCAATGACCTCCCCCGGTACGAGCAGTACTTC. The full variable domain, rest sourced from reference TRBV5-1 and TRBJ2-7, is KAGVTQTPRYLIKTRGQQVTLSCSPISGHRSVSWYQQTPGQGLQFLFEYFSETQRNKGNFPGRFSGRQFSNSRSEMNVSTLELGDSALYLCASSNDLPRYEQYFGPGTRLTVT.

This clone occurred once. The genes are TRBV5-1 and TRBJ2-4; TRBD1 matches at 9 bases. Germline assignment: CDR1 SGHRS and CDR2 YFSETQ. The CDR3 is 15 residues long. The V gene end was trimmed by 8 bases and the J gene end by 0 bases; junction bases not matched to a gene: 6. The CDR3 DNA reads TGCGCCAGAGACACAGGGGGCCTAGCCAAAAACATTCAGTACTTC. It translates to CARDTGGLAKNIQYF.

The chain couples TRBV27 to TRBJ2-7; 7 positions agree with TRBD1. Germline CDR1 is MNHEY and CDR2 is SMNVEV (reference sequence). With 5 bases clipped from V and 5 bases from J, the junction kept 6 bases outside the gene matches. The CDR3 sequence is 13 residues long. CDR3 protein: CASSLDRADEQYF. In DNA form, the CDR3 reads TGTGCCAGCAGTCTCGACAGGGCTGACGAGCAGTACTTC.

CDR3 nucleotides: TGTGCCAGCAGTGAGGCCGACGGGGCCTACGAGCAGTACTTC. This sequence encodes CASSEADGAYEQYF. The chain recombines TRBV2 with TRBJ2-7; D is possibly TRBD2 (5 bases). CDR1 and CDR2 from the germline V gene are SNHLY and FYNNEI. Between the trimmed V and J ends, which lost 3 bases and 2 bases, there was a span of 11 bases. The length of the CDR3 is 14 residues.

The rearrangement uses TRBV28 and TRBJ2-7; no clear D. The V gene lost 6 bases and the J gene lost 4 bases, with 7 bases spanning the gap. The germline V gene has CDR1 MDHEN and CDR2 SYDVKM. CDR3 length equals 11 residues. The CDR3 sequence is CASRQLYEQYF. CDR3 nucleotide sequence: TGTGCCAGCAGACAGCTATACGAGCAGTACTTC.

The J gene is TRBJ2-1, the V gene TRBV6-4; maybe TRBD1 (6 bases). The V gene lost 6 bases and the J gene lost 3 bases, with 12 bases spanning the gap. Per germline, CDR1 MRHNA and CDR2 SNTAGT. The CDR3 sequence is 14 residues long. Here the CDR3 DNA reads TGTGCCAGCAGAGGCAGGGGTTTCTACAATGAGCAGTTCTTC. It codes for CASRGRGFYNEQFF.

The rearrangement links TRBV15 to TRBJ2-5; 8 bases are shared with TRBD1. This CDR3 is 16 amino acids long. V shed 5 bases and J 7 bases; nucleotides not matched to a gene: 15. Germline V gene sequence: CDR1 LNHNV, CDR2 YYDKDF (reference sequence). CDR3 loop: CATSGFQGAPRLTQYF. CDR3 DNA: TGTGCCACCAGCGGGTTCCAGGGGGCTCCCCGGCTGACCCAGTACTTC. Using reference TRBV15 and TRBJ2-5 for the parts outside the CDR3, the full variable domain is DAMVIQNPRYQVTQFGKPVTLSCSQTLNHNVMYWYQQKSSQAPKLLFHYYDKDFNNEADTPDNFQSRRPNTSFCFLDIRSPGLGDTAMYLCATSGFQGAPRLTQYFGPGTRLLVL.

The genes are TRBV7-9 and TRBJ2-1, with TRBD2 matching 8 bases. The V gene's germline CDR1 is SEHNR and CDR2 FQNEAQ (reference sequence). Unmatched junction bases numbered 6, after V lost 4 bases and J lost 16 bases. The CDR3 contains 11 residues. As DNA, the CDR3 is TGTGCCAGCAGCTCAACAGCGGGAGCTTTCTTC. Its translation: CASSSTAGAFF.

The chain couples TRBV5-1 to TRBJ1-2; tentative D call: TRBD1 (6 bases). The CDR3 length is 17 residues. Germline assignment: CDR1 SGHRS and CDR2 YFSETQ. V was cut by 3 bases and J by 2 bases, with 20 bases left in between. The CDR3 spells CASSSGTLGALNYGYTF. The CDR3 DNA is TGCGCCAGCAGCTCGGGTACCCTGGGGGCGTTAAACTATGGCTACACCTTC.

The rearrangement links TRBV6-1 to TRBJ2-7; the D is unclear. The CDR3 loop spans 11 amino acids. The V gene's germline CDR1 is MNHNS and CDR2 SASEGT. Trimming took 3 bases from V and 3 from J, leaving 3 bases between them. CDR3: CASSDNYEQYF. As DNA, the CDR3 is TGTGCCAGCAGTGATAACTACGAGCAGTACTTC.

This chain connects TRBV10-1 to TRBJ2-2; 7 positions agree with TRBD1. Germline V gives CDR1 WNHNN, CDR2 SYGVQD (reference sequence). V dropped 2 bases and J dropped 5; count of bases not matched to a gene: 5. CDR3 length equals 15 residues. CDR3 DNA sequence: TGCGCCAGCAGTGAGAAGGGGGCCGGTACCGGGGAGCTGTTTTTT. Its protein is CASSEKGAGTGELFF.

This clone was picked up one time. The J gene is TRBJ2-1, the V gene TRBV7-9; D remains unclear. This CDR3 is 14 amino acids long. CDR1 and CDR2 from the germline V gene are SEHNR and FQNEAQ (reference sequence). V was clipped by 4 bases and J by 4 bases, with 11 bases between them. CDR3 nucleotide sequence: TGTGCCAGCAGCTCGAAGGACCGATACAATGAGCAGTTCTTC. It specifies CASSSKDRYNEQFF.

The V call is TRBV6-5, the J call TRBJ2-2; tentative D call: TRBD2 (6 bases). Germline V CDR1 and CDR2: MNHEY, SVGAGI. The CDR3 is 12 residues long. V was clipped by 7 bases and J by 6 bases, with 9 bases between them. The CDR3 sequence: CASTGGSGELFF. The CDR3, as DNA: TGTGCCAGCACTGGGGGGTCCGGGGAGCTGTTTTTT.

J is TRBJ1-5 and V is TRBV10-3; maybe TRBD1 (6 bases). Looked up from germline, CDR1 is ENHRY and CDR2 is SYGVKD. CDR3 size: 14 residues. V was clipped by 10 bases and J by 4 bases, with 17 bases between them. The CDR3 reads CATQVQGSNQPQHF. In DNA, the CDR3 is TGTGCCACCCAGGTACAGGGCTCAAATCAGCCCCAGCATTTT.

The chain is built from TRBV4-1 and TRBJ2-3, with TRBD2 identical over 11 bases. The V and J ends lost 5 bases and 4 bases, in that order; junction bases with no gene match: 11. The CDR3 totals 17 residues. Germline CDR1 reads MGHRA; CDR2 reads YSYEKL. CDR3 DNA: TGCGCCAGCAGCACCCAACCTAGCGGGAGGAGCCCAGATACGCAGTATTTT. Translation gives CASSTQPSGRSPDTQYF.

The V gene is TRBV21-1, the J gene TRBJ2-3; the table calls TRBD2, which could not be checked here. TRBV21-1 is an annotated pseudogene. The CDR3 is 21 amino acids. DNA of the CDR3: TGTGCCAGCAGCTCCATTATAGTAACGCAGCCGGGGGCGGGGGGCACAGATACGCAGTATTTT. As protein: CASSSIIVTQPGAGGTDTQYF.

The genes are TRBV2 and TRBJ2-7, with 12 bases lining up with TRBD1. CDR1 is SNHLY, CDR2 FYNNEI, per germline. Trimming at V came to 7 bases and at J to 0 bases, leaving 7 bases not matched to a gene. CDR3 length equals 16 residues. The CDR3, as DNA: TGTGCCAGCACCGGGACAGGGGGCTACCGCTCCTACGAGCAGTACTTC. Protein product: CASTGTGGYRSYEQYF.

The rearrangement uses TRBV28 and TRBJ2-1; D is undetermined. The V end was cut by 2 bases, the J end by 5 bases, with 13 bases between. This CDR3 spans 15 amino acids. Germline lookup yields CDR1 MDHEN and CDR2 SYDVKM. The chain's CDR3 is CASSLVSRPNNEQFF. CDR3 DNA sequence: TGTGCCAGCAGTTTAGTATCGCGGCCTAACAATGAGCAGTTCTTC. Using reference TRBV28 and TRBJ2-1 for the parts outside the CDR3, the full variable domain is DVKVTQSSRYLVKRTGEKVFLECVQDMDHENMFWYRQDPGLGLRLIYFSYDVKMKEKGDIPEGYSVSREKKERFSLILESASTNQTSMYLCASSLVSRPNNEQFFGPGTRLTVL.

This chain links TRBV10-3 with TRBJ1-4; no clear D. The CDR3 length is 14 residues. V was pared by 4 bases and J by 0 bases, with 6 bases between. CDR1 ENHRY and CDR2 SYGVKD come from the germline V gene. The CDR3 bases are TGTGCCATCAGTGCGGGGACAACTAATGAAAAACTGTTTTTT. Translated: CAISAGTTNEKLFF.

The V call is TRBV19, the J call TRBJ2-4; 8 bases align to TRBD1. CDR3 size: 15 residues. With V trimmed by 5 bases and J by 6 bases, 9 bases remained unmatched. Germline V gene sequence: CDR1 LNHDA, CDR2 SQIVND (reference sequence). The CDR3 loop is CASSGEDRAGNIQYF. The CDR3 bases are TGTGCCAGTAGTGGGGAGGACAGGGCCGGAAACATTCAGTACTTC.

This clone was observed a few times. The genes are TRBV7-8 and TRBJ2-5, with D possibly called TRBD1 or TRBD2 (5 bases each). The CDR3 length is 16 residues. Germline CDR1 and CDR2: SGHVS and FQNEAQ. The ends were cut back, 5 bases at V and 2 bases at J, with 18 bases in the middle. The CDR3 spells CASSPNRDGNQETQYF. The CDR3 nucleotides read TGTGCCAGCAGCCCGAACCGGGACGGAAATCAAGAGACCCAGTACTTC.

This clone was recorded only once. The CDR3 nucleotides are TGTGCCAGCAGCCAGAGGGGTAGCGGGAACACCGGGGAGCTGTTTTTT. Translating it yields CASSQRGSGNTGELFF. The chain has TRBV9 and TRBJ2-2, with D possibly matching TRBD2 (6 bases). This CDR3 has 16 residues. Per germline, CDR1 SGDLS and CDR2 YYNGEE. V shed 4 bases and J shed 1 base, with 14 bases lying between them.